The clone carrying this T cell receptor (beta chain) was recorded only once. The sample belongs to a study of shared clonotypes between healthy human individuals. Germline CDR1 reads SGDLS; CDR2 reads YYNGEE. The V and J ends lost 2 bases and 6 bases respectively, with 14 bases between them. The CDR3 runs to 14 residues. The assay was immunoSEQ multiplex PCR, and TCRdb's table has in-frame clones only and misses some. Here the sample spans about 1.1 million clones, 78% being singletons. Input material: memory CD4+ T cells from PBMCs. Subset defined: CD45RA-negative fraction. The clonotype was recovered from a young man in good health. Some clones in this sample may be carry-over from other donors' samples. This chain connects TRBV9 to TRBJ1-2, with D unclear. CDR3 sequence: CASSVTTRGNGYTF. The CDR3 DNA sequence: TGTGCCAGCAGCGTCACAACCCGAGGGAATGGCTACACCTTC.